This TCR beta chain was sequenced in a study of cytomegalovirus exposure and HLA in healthy donors. Whole-study context: The study placed 70% to 85% of its approximately 430 genotyped donors in the Caucasian-associated ancestry cluster. Findings of the study overall: Presence/absence analyses assumed roughly uniform sequencing depth across donors. Sequencing had likely introduced a cluster of highly shared sequence variants as an artifact.

The PCR ran on 60 Vbeta and 13 Jbeta primers. Study processing details: Later analysis identified tens of millions of unique TCR beta chains, 10 million to 12 million shared. Some clones are missing from TCRdb's copy, which holds only in-frame ones; the method was immunoSEQ multiplex PCR. V and J calls and clone size follow that table, whereas D and trimming were derived from the DNA. The sample comprises 90,000 to 120,000 clones, roughly 71% of which are singletons, and around 9.9% rests with the top ten. As to this clone: Its antigen is not known.

Germline V gives CDR1 MNHNS, CDR2 SASEGT. Trimming removed 2 bases from V and 7 bases from J, with 6 bases in between. The CDR3 totals 12 residues. The sequencing input was PBMCs. The sequence was collected from a man between 35 and 55 years old in good health and CMV-seropositive. This rearrangement joins TRBV6-1 to TRBJ1-5; no clear D. The CDR3 region has the DNA TGTGCCAGCAGTGAACAACTACAGCCCCAGCATTTT. Protein product: CASSEQLQPQHF.